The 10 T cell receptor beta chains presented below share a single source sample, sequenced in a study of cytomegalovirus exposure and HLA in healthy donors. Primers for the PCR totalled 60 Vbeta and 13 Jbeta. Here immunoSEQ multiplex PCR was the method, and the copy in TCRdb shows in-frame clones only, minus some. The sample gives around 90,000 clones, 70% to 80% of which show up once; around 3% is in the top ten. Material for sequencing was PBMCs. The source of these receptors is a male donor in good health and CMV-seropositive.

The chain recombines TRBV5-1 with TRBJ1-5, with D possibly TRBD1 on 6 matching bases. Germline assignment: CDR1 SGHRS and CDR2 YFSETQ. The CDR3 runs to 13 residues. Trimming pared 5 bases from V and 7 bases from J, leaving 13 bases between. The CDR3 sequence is CASRQGVEQPQHF. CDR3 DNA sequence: TGCGCCAGCAGACAGGGAGTAGAGCAGCCCCAGCATTTT. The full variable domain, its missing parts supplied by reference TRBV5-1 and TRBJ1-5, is KAGVTQTPRYLIKTRGQQVTLSCSPISGHRSVSWYQQTPGQGLQFLFEYFSETQRNKGNFPGRFSGRQFSNSRSEMNVSTLELGDSALYLCASRQGVEQPQHFGDGTRLSIL.

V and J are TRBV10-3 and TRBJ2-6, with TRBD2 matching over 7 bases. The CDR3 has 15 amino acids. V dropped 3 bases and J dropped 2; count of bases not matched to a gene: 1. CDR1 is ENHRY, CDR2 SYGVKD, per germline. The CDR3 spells CAISDAGAGANVLTF. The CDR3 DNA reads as TGTGCCATCAGTGACGCGGGGGCTGGGGCCAACGTCCTGACTTTC.

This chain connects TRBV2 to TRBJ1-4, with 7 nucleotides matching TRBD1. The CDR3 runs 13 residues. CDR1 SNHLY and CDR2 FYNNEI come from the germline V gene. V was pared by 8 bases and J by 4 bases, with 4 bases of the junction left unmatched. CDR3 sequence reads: CASEGDSNEKLFF. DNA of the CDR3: TGTGCCAGCGAGGGGGACAGTAATGAAAAACTGTTTTTT.

In DNA form, the CDR3 reads TGTGCCAGCAGCCTACAGGATAGCAATCAGCCCCAGCATTTT. This gives the protein CASSLQDSNQPQHF. The chain couples TRBV7-9 to TRBJ1-5, with D possibly TRBD1 on 5 matching bases. Trimming pared 5 bases from V and 0 bases from J, leaving 8 bases between. Germline V gene sequence: CDR1 SEHNR, CDR2 FQNEAQ (reference sequence). This CDR3 has 14 amino acids.

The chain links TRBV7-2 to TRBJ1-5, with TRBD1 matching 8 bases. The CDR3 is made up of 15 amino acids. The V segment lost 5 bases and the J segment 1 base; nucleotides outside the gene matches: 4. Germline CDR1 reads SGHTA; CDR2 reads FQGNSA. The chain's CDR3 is CASSPDRGSNQPQHF. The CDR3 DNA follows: TGTGCCAGCAGCCCAGACAGGGGAAGCAATCAGCCCCAGCATTTT.

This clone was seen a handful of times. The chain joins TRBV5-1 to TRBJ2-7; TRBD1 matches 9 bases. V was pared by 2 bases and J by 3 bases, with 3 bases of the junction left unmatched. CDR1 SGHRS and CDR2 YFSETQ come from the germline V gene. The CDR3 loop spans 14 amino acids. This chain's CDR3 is CASSFRDRDYEQYF. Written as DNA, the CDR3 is TGCGCCAGCAGCTTCCGGGACAGGGACTACGAGCAGTACTTC.

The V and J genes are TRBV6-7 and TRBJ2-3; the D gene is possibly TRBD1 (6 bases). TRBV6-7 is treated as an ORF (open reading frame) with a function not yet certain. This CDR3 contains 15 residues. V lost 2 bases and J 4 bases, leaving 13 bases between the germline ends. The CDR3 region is CASSYHTGTSDTQYF. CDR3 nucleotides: TGTGCCAGCAGTTACCATACCGGGACATCAGATACGCAGTATTTT.

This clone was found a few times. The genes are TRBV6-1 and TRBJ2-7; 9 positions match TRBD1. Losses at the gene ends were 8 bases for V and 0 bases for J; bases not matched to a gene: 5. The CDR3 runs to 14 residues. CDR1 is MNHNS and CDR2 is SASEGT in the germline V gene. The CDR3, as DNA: TGTGCCAGCCATACAGGGGGCCTCTCCTACGAGCAGTACTTC. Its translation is CASHTGGLSYEQYF.

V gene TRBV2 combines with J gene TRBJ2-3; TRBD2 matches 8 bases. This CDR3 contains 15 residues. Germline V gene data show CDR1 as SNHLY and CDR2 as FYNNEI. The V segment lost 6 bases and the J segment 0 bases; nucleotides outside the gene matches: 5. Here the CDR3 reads CASRVIAGSTDTQYF. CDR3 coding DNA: TGTGCCAGCAGGGTCATAGCGGGAAGCACAGATACGCAGTATTTT. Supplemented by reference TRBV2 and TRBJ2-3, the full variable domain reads EPEVTQTPSHQVTQMGQEVILRCVPISNHLYFYWYRQILGQKVEFLVSFYNNEISEKSEIFDDQFSVERPDGSNFTLKIRSTKLEDSAMYFCASRVIAGSTDTQYFGPGTRLTVL.

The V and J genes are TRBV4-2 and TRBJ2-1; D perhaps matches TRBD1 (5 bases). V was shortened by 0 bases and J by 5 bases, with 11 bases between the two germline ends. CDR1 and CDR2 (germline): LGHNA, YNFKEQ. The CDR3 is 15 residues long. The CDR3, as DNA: TGTGCCAGCAGCCAAGAGGGCAGGGCTGACAATGAGCAGTTCTTC. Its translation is CASSQEGRADNEQFF.